This TCR beta chain was captured by sequencing in a study of Tregs in tolerant kidney transplant recipients. The CDR3 sequence is 16 residues long. From germline, CDR1 is KGHSH and CDR2 LQKENI. The V gene lost 1 base and the J gene lost 7 bases, with 17 bases spanning the gap. Assay used: immunoSEQ multiplex PCR; TCRdb lists only in-frame clones, some missing. The data contain more than 90,000 clones, almost 95% of them singletons. Unstimulated regulatory T cells (CD4+CD25+CD127-), CD4+CD25- non-regulatory cells, CD4 and CD8 cells were FACS-sorted from thawed PBMCs. The sequence was collected from a human donor in good health. This chain links TRBV18 with TRBJ2-1; D is possibly TRBD1 or TRBD2 (6 bases each). Sequenced material: CD4+ T cells from blood. The DNA of the CDR3 is TGTGCCAGCTCACCACGCCCCGGCGGAGGGGGTAATGAGCAGTTCTTC. Its protein is CASSPRPGGGGNEQFF.